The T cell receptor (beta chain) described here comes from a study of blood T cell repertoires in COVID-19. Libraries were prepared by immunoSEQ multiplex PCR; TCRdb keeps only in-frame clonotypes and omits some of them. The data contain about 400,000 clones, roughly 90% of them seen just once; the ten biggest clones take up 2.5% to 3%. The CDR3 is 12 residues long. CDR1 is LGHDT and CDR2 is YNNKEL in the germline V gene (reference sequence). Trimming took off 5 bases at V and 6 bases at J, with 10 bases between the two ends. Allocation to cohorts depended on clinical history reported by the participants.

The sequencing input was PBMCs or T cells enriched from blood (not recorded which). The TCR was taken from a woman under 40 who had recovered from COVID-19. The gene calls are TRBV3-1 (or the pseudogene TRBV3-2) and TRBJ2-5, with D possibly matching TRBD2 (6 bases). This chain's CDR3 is CASSETRKTQYF. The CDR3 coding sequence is TGTGCCAGCAGCGAGACTAGAAAGACCCAGTACTTC.